The clone carrying this T cell receptor (beta chain) was observed once. The sample comes from a study of blood T cell repertoires in COVID-19. Study details: Sites in the United States, Italy and Spain provided acute and convalescent COVID-19 samples. The analysed material was cDNA or gDNA that came from T cells, B-cell-depleted T cells, or PBMCs.

The CDR3 runs 16 residues. The germline V gene has CDR1 SGHTA and CDR2 FQGNSA. V trimming: 5 bases; J trimming: 7 bases; junction bases outside the gene matches: 8. Original handling: Estimated nucleated cell counts came from reference gene primer amplification. Sequencing used immunoSEQ multiplex PCR; TCRdb keeps in-frame clones, though not all of them. The DNA gave D and trimming, while V, J and clone size come from that table. Found here are 150,000 to 200,000 clones, approximately 90% of them singletons; the top ten hold approximately 0.5%. The chain uses TRBV7-2 and TRBJ2-2, with 12 nucleotides matching TRBD2. The TCR sequence derives from a middle-aged man with acute or convalescent COVID-19. Sequenced: peripheral blood. Here the CDR3 reads CASSPRLAGDGGELFF. CDR3 coding DNA: TGTGCCAGCAGCCCCAGACTAGCGGGGGATGGCGGGGAGCTGTTTTTT.